The 14 T cell receptor beta chains below were found in one sample sequenced in a study of vaccination effects on CD4 cells after COVID-19. Researchers isolated CD4+ T cells once 9 to 11 days of culture had elapsed. The assay was immunoSEQ multiplex PCR, and TCRdb's table has in-frame clones only and misses some. The sample lists about 46,000 clones, about 74% seen once, with roughly 7.8% in the top ten. Their antigens remain unidentified. The sequencing used CD4+ T cells from PBMCs cultured without peptide, collected before COVID-19 vaccination. The receptors were gathered from a human donor who had a prior SARS-CoV-2 infection.

This clone was observed a single time. The chain recombines TRBV10-3 with TRBJ2-7; 7 bases fit TRBD1. The V segment lost 0 bases and the J segment 4 bases; nucleotides outside the gene matches: 15. Germline-derived CDR1 and CDR2 are ENHRY and SYGVKD. The CDR3 sequence is 18 residues long. The CDR3 here is CAISESITNTGEIYEQYF. As DNA, the CDR3 is TGTGCCATCAGTGAGTCGATAACAAATACAGGGGAAATTTACGAGCAGTACTTC.

V and J are TRBV4-2 and TRBJ2-2; a weak D match, TRBD1 (6 bases). Germline V lookup: CDR1 LGHNA, CDR2 YNFKEQ. V was pared by 2 bases and J by 3 bases, with 16 bases between. The CDR3 spans 17 residues. The CDR3 coding sequence is TGTGCCAGCAGCCAAAAACAGGGTTATTTCGACACCGGGGAGCTGTTTTTT. Translated: CASSQKQGYFDTGELFF.

The chain couples TRBV11-1 to TRBJ2-2; the D gene is possibly TRBD1 (6 bases). The CDR3 consists of 15 residues. Germline V CDR1 and CDR2: SGHAT, FQDESV (reference sequence). Trimming shortened V by 1 base and J by 4 bases, and 10 bases separated the two germline ends. The chain's CDR3 is CASSLVLQGTGELFF. In DNA form, the CDR3 reads TGTGCCAGCAGCTTAGTCCTACAGGGCACCGGGGAGCTGTTTTTT.

The rearrangement links TRBV3-1 (or the pseudogene TRBV3-2) to TRBJ2-2; 7 bases match TRBD1. The J segment lost 0 bases and the V segment lost 2 bases, leaving 9 bases of the junction unmatched. The germline CDR1 and CDR2 sequences are LGHDT and YNNKEL (reference sequence). CDR3 size: 18 residues. The CDR3, as DNA: TGTGCCAGCAGCCAATTCTTGTCAGGGGGAGCGAACACCGGGGAGCTGTTTTTT. Translated, it gives CASSQFLSGGANTGELFF.

The chain carries TRBV19 and TRBJ1-5, with TRBD1 matching 10 bases. After removal of 4 bases from V and 1 base from J, the junction contained 4 bases not matched to a gene. CDR3 length equals 16 residues. Looked up from germline, CDR1 is LNHDA and CDR2 is SQIVND (reference sequence). CDR3 protein: CASSTGTGVSNQPQHF. The CDR3 region has the DNA TGTGCCAGTAGTACTGGGACAGGGGTAAGCAATCAGCCCCAGCATTTT.

The table lists this clone with a count of one. The genes are TRBV5-1 and TRBJ2-5, with D unclear. The CDR3 runs to 14 residues. Germline CDR1 is SGHRS and CDR2 is YFSETQ. Trimming took off 0 bases at V and 1 base at J, with 7 bases between the two ends. The DNA of the CDR3 is TGCGCCAGCAGCTTGGGACTCTCCCAAGAGACCCAGTACTTC. Translating it yields CASSLGLSQETQYF.

This chain links TRBV11-2 with TRBJ2-5; 10 bases fit TRBD2. There are 15 residues in the CDR3. V lost 6 bases, J lost 4 bases, and 8 bases stayed unmatched. CDR1 and CDR2 from the germline V gene are SGHAT and FQNNGV. CDR3 sequence: CASRSSGSLGETQYF. The DNA for the CDR3 is TGTGCCAGCAGATCTAGCGGGAGCCTCGGAGAGACCCAGTACTTC.

The V and J genes are TRBV6-5 and TRBJ1-2; no firm D call. Germline-derived CDR1 and CDR2 are MNHEY and SVGAGI. The CDR3 contains 15 residues. Trimming pared 2 bases from V and 0 bases from J, leaving 10 bases between. CDR3 sequence (DNA): TGTGCCAGCAGTTACGAACCATTACCTAACTATGGCTACACCTTC. Translation gives CASSYEPLPNYGYTF.

The sample holds a few counts of this clone. The chain uses TRBV7-8 and TRBJ1-2; TRBD1 aligns across 7 bases. The germline gives CDR1 SGHVS, CDR2 FQNEAQ. V dropped 4 bases and J dropped 5; count of bases not matched to a gene: 13. CDR3 size: 16 residues. CDR3 sequence: CASSSSHRGGKYGYTF. CDR3 nucleotides: TGTGCCAGCAGCTCCAGTCACAGGGGCGGAAAATATGGCTACACCTTC.

The V call is TRBV19, the J call TRBJ1-1, with 8 bases identical to TRBD1. Germline V gene sequence: CDR1 LNHDA, CDR2 SQIVND (reference sequence). With V trimmed by 5 bases and J by 5 bases, 10 bases remained unmatched. The CDR3 runs to 15 residues. The DNA of the CDR3 is TGTGCCAGTAGTCCCGCGGACAGGGAAGGAACTGAAGCTTTCTTT. The encoded protein is CASSPADREGTEAFF.

The V call is TRBV10-3, the J call TRBJ2-3, with TRBD2 matching 12 bases. In germline, CDR1 is ENHRY, CDR2 SYGVKD. The CDR3 loop spans 14 amino acids. V dropped 8 bases and J dropped 6; count of bases not matched to a gene: 6. CDR3 DNA sequence: TGTGCCATCGCTAGCGGGGGGGCCGAGGATACGCAGTATTTT. Translating gives CAIASGGAEDTQYF.

This chain joins TRBV3-1 (or the pseudogene TRBV3-2) and TRBJ2-7; TRBD1 agrees at 7 bases. This CDR3 has 14 residues. CDR1 LGHDT and CDR2 YNNKEL come from the germline V gene (reference sequence). V shed 0 bases, J shed 4 bases, and the junction held 3 bases outside the gene matches. This CDR3 is CASSQEQGRYEQYF. CDR3 DNA: TGTGCCAGCAGCCAAGAACAGGGGCGATACGAGCAGTACTTC.

The chain recombines TRBV24-1 with TRBJ1-1; maybe TRBD1 (6 bases). The CDR3 has 12 residues. Trimming took 10 bases from V and 1 from J, leaving 9 bases between them. CDR1 is KGHDR and CDR2 is SFDVKD in the germline V gene. This CDR3 reads CATPGANTEAFF. The CDR3 coding sequence is TGTGCCACACCGGGGGCGAACACTGAAGCTTTCTTT.

This chain connects TRBV19 to TRBJ1-3; perhaps TRBD1 as D (6 bases). CDR1 is LNHDA and CDR2 is SQIVND in the germline V gene (reference sequence). The V end was cut by 2 bases, the J end by 1 base, with 9 bases between. The CDR3 is made up of 15 amino acids. The DNA for the CDR3 is TGTGCCAGTAGTATACAGGGGAAGTCTGGAAACACCATATATTTT. Residues: CASSIQGKSGNTIYF.